This entry lists 14 T cell receptor beta chains sequenced from one sample in a study of blood T cells in healthy people across ages. A sample-barcoded 5' primer and a J-beta primer mix were used in a second PCR of roughly 7 to 11 cycles. TCRdb called the 5' RACE reads again in MiXCR, with one record for every CDR3 protein. Of nearly 800,000 distinct CDR3 sequences in the sample, just under 25% were seen once. The sample was also linked to a second study, of T cells of mothers and their children.

Specimen: blood. The receptors derive from a boy aged 10-17 years in good health.

Comments on this clonotype: Being one base from a much bigger clone, this may be a read error. V is TRBV14 and J is TRBJ2-5; a weak D match, TRBD1 (6 bases). Germline V lookup: CDR1 SGHDN, CDR2 FVKESK. This CDR3 is 14 amino acids long. The ends were cut back, 6 bases at V and 2 bases at J, with 13 bases in the middle. CDR3 nucleotide sequence: TGTGCCAGCAGACGAGGACAGTTACAAGAGACCCAGTACTTC. Protein product: CASRRGQLQETQYF.

Note on this clonotype: One junction end does not reproduce the germline sequence, and a read error may be involved. The chain combines TRBV7-2 with TRBJ2-5; D is unclear. The better agreement between TRBJ2-7 and the DNA end casts doubt on the J call. Germline lookup yields CDR1 SGHTA and CDR2 FQGNSA. The CDR3 spans 16 residues. The CDR3 region is CASSPLAPRAGDEQYF. CDR3 nucleotides: TGCGCCAGCAGCCCCCTGGCCCCCCGGGCTGGGGACGAGCAGTACTTC.

This sequence joins TRBV11-1 and TRBJ2-3; D tentatively reads TRBD1 or TRBD2 (5 bases each). V gave up 3 bases and J gave up 4 bases, with 14 bases separating them. The CDR3 consists of 15 residues. Germline V gene data show CDR1 as SGHAT and CDR2 as FQDESV (reference sequence). The CDR3, as DNA: TGTGCCAGCAGCTTCCGGGACCCAGGAGCAGATACGCAGTATTTT. Translation: CASSFRDPGADTQYF.

The chain employs TRBV4-3 and TRBJ2-5; D may be TRBD1 (5 bases). The assigned J gene may be wrong: the sequence end matches TRBJ2-7 better. This CDR3 is built from 14 residues. Germline CDR1 is LGHNA and CDR2 is YSLEER. In DNA, the CDR3 is TGCGCCAGCAGCCAATCAGGGTACGGTGACGAGCAGTACTTC. It codes for CASSQSGYGDEQYF.

This clonotype was seen a few times. J is TRBJ2-5 and V is TRBV4-3, with D possibly being TRBD1 (6 bases). Gene TRBJ2-1 matches the end of the DNA better, so the J call may be wrong. Germline V gene data show CDR1 as LGHNA and CDR2 as YSLEER. CDR3 length equals 17 residues. The CDR3 loop is CASSQPIGGGFYNEQFF. The CDR3 region has the DNA TGCGCCAGCAGCCAACCCATCGGTGGGGGCTTCTACAATGAGCAGTTCTTC.

The chain carries TRBV4-3 and TRBJ2-5; the match to TRBD2 covers 15 bases. The assigned J gene may be wrong: the sequence end matches TRBJ2-1 better. The CDR3 length is 15 residues. Germline V gene data show CDR1 as LGHNA and CDR2 as YSLEER. For the CDR3, the DNA is TGCGCCAGCAGCGAAGGACTAGCGGGGGGGCCGCGGCAGTTCTTC. Its protein is CASSEGLAGGPRQFF.

CDR3: CASSLVFGSPYGYTF. CDR3 sequence (DNA): TGTGCCAGCAGTTTGGTATTCGGCAGCCCCTATGGCTACACCTTC. V usage is TRBV27 and J usage is TRBJ1-2; D is uncertain. V was cut by 3 bases and J by 4 bases, with 15 bases left in between. CDR1 and CDR2 from the germline V gene are MNHEY and SMNVEV (reference sequence). This CDR3 has 15 amino acids.

CDR3 sequence reads: CASSYRTEEAYEQYF. In DNA, the CDR3 is TGTGCCAGCAGTTACCGGACAGAAGAAGCCTACGAGCAGTACTTC. The genes are TRBV6-2 or TRBV6-3 and TRBJ2-7; perhaps TRBD1 as D (6 bases). Germline loops: CDR1 MNHEY, CDR2 SVGEGT. Trimming left V 2 bases short and J 2 bases short, with 13 bases between. The length of the CDR3 is 15 residues.

V gene TRBV12-3 or TRBV12-4 combines with J gene TRBJ1-4, with a weak D call TRBD1 (6 bases). Trimming removed 5 bases at V and 6 bases at J, with 16 bases between. The CDR3 runs 15 residues. This CDR3 is CASSRQRQVDEKLFF. In DNA form, the CDR3 reads TGTGCCAGCAGTAGACAACGACAGGTAGATGAAAAACTGTTTTTT.

CDR3 coding DNA: TGCGCCAGCAGCCAAGATGGGAGGGCAGCACTCTATGGCTACACCTTC. Translated: CASSQDGRAALYGYTF. The rearrangement joins TRBV4-3 to TRBJ1-2; no clear D. The CDR3 runs to 16 residues. V gave up 0 bases and J gave up 4 bases, with 15 bases separating them. Germline V gene lookup returns CDR1 LGHNA and CDR2 YSLEER.

V and J are TRBV19 and TRBJ1-1; D not resolved. The CDR3 is made up of 13 amino acids. V shed 9 bases and J shed 4 bases, with 15 bases lying between them. Per the germline V gene, CDR1 is LNHDA and CDR2 is SQIVND (reference sequence). CDR3 region: CASEKSWGTEAFF. CDR3 in DNA: TGTGCCAGCGAAAAAAGTTGGGGCACTGAAGCTTTCTTT.

This clonotype was picked up a small number of times. The rearrangement joins TRBV11-2 to TRBJ2-6; D perhaps matches TRBD2 (6 bases). Per germline, CDR1 SGHAT and CDR2 FQNNGV. This CDR3 comprises 18 residues. Trimming removed 4 bases at V and 3 bases at J, with 19 bases between. In nucleotides, the CDR3 is TGTGCCAGCAGCTCCGGGGGATGGAGGGACGGTGGGGCCAACGTCCTGACTTTC. It translates to CASSSGGWRDGGANVLTF.

This clonotype was detected a few times. This rearrangement joins TRBV7-2 to TRBJ2-5, with 7 bases identical to TRBD1. The better agreement between TRBJ2-1 and the DNA end casts doubt on the J call. Germline-derived CDR1 and CDR2 are SGHTA and FQGNSA. The CDR3 runs 15 residues. This CDR3 is CASTTTGITYNEQFF. CDR3 coding DNA: TGTGCCAGCACCACGACAGGGATTACCTACAATGAGCAGTTCTTC.

CDR3 in DNA: TGTGCCAGCAGTTACTCGACAGGGGAGGGCTATGGCTACACCTTC. Protein sequence: CASSYSTGEGYGYTF. The chain joins TRBV6-6 to TRBJ1-2; TRBD1 matches 8 bases. The CDR3 sequence is 15 residues long. With V trimmed by 0 bases and J by 4 bases, 4 bases remained unmatched. Germline CDR1 MNHNY, CDR2 SVGAGI (reference sequence).